This entry lists 28 T cell receptor beta chains sequenced from one sample in a study of blood T cell repertoires in COVID-19. The table came from immunoSEQ multiplex PCR; TCRdb's copy has only in-frame clones and leaves some out. The sample gives fewer than 300,000 clones, 82% of which show up once; under 3.5% is in the top ten. Sequenced sample: peripheral blood. Receptors originate from a woman aged 18-29 years with acute or convalescent COVID-19.

This sequence joins TRBV5-6 and TRBJ1-2; D remains unclear. CDR3 length: 12 residues. Trimming cost V 0 bases and J 4 bases, with 4 bases left between them. The germline V gene has CDR1 SGHDT and CDR2 YYEEEE. CDR3 nucleotides: TGTGCCAGCAGCTTGGACGGCTATGGCTACACCTTC. Translating it yields CASSLDGYGYTF.

The CDR3 coding sequence is TGCGCCAGCAGCCAGGGTGGGACAGGGAATGAAAAACTGTTTTTT. Amino acids: CASSQGGTGNEKLFF. The V and J genes are TRBV4-3 and TRBJ1-4, with TRBD1 matching 9 bases. The length of the CDR3 is 15 residues. The germline gives CDR1 LGHNA, CDR2 YSLEER. Germline trimming cut 3 bases from V and 5 bases from J; bases unmatched to any gene: 4.

This clone was detected only a few times. This chain connects TRBV5-1 to TRBJ2-6, with D tentatively TRBD2 (6 bases). The length of the CDR3 is 18 residues. Germline CDR1 is SGHRS and CDR2 is YFSETQ. V was clipped by 1 base and J by 0 bases, with 14 bases between them. The chain's CDR3 is CASSLFTGLISGANVLTF. CDR3 nucleotides: TGCGCCAGCAGCTTGTTTACGGGACTGATCTCTGGGGCCAACGTCCTGACTTTC.

The rearrangement links TRBV11-3 to TRBJ2-2; D remains ambiguous. Germline assignment: CDR1 SGHNT and CDR2 YENEEA. This CDR3 comprises 13 residues. Trimming stripped 1 base from V and 6 bases from J, with 6 bases between. CDR3 in DNA: TGTGCCAGCAGCTTAGTAGTCGCCGGGGAGCTGTTTTTT. Translated, it gives CASSLVVAGELFF.

The rearrangement uses TRBV19 and TRBJ1-5; perhaps TRBD1 as D (5 bases). This CDR3 is built from 16 residues. CDR1 and CDR2 from the germline V gene are LNHDA and SQIVND (reference sequence). The V end was cut by 7 bases, the J end by 1 base, with 17 bases between. The CDR3 spells CASKAPLRGSNQPQHF. The DNA for the CDR3 is TGTGCCAGTAAGGCCCCCCTGCGGGGCAGCAATCAGCCCCAGCATTTT. The variable domain in full, with the rest retrieved from reference TRBV19 and TRBJ1-5, is DGGITQSPKYLFRKEGQNVTLSCEQNLNHDAMYWYRQDPGQGLRLIYYSQIVNDFQKGDIAEGYSVSREKKESFPLTVTSAQKNPTAFYLCASKAPLRGSNQPQHFGDGTRLSIL.

This chain connects TRBV24-1 to TRBJ2-1; D is undetermined. This CDR3 is 12 amino acids long. Germline CDR1 reads KGHDR; CDR2 reads SFDVKD. The V and J ends lost 7 bases and 6 bases respectively, with 9 bases between them. CDR3 coding DNA: TGTGCCACCAGGAGCTCGGGCAATGAGCAGTTCTTC. Protein: CATRSSGNEQFF.

The chain employs TRBV7-9 and TRBJ2-7, with D tentatively TRBD2 (6 bases). Germline V lookup: CDR1 SEHNR, CDR2 FQNEAQ (reference sequence). The CDR3 has 14 amino acids. V was shortened by 5 bases and J by 3 bases, with 14 bases between the two germline ends. The CDR3 coding sequence is TGTGCCAGCAGCCGGGAGTATGCGGGCTACGAGCAGTACTTC. Its translation: CASSREYAGYEQYF. Using reference TRBV7-9 and TRBJ2-7 for the parts outside the CDR3, the full variable domain is DTGVSQNPRHKITKRGQNVTFRCDPISEHNRLYWYRQTLGQGPEFLTYFQNEAQLEKSRLLSDRFSAERPKGSFSTLEIQRTEQGDSAMYLCASSREYAGYEQYFGPGTRLTVT.

The chain recombines TRBV7-9 with TRBJ1-1; D uncertain. CDR1 SEHNR and CDR2 FQNEAQ come from the germline V gene (reference sequence). V lost 2 bases to trimming and J lost 4 bases, with 20 bases between them. The CDR3 is 17 residues long. The CDR3 region is CASSLSGAAVRATEAFF. The CDR3 DNA reads TGTGCCAGCAGCTTAAGCGGCGCGGCGGTGAGGGCCACTGAAGCTTTCTTT.

The DNA of the CDR3 is TGTGCCAGCAGCTGGGGACAGATCTATGGCTACACCTTC. Its protein product is CASSWGQIYGYTF. The J gene is TRBJ1-2, the V gene TRBV28; 7 positions match TRBD1. The length of the CDR3 is 13 residues. The germline CDR1 and CDR2 sequences are MDHEN and SYDVKM. With V trimmed by 6 bases and J by 4 bases, 5 bases remained unmatched.

The rearrangement joins TRBV4-3 to TRBJ2-5, with TRBD1 identical over 7 bases. CDR1 and CDR2 from the germline V gene are LGHNA and YSLEER. V shed 10 bases, J shed 5 bases, and the junction held 16 bases outside the gene matches. CDR3 size: 15 residues. CDR3 bases: TGCGCCACTTCCTACTCCACAGGGGCGGAGGAGACCCAGTACTTC. It specifies CATSYSTGAEETQYF.

This chain links TRBV7-9 with TRBJ2-1; tentatively, D is TRBD1 (6 bases). V was cut by 2 bases and J by 7 bases, with 6 bases left in between. Germline V gene lookup returns CDR1 SEHNR and CDR2 FQNEAQ (reference sequence). The CDR3 runs to 12 residues. This chain's CDR3 is CASSLQGNEQFF. For the CDR3, the DNA is TGTGCCAGCAGCTTACAGGGGAATGAGCAGTTCTTC. The full variable domain, rest sourced from reference TRBV7-9 and TRBJ2-1, is DTGVSQNPRHKITKRGQNVTFRCDPISEHNRLYWYRQTLGQGPEFLTYFQNEAQLEKSRLLSDRFSAERPKGSFSTLEIQRTEQGDSAMYLCASSLQGNEQFFGPGTRLTVL.

This chain joins TRBV5-1 and TRBJ2-2; 11 bases map to TRBD2. Germline CDR1 SGHRS, CDR2 YFSETQ. V shed 1 base and J 6 bases; nucleotides not matched to a gene: 8. This CDR3 region has 17 residues. CDR3 coding DNA: TGCGCCAGCAGCTTGACCCGACTAGCGGGGTCCCCCGGGGAGCTGTTTTTT. Its translation: CASSLTRLAGSPGELFF.

This chain uses TRBV28 with TRBJ1-5; a possible D gene is TRBD1 (5 bases). In germline, CDR1 is MDHEN, CDR2 SYDVKM. V shed 8 bases and J shed 1 base, with 9 bases lying between them. The CDR3 has 13 amino acids. CDR3 nucleotides: TGTGCCAGCCGACAGAGGAGCAATCAGCCCCAGCATTTT. The encoded protein is CASRQRSNQPQHF.

The chain is built from TRBV27 and TRBJ1-1; 9 positions agree with TRBD1. V lost 7 bases and J lost 1; bases outside the gene matches: 16. Per germline, CDR1 MNHEY and CDR2 SMNVEV (reference sequence). The CDR3 consists of 18 residues. The CDR3 spells CASTTQGGQGKWNTEAFF. CDR3 DNA: TGTGCCAGCACCACACAGGGAGGACAGGGGAAGTGGAACACTGAAGCTTTCTTT.

Here the CDR3 DNA reads TGCGCCAGCAGTGCGGGATTCTTCCAGCCCCAGCATTTT. Residues: CASSAGFFQPQHF. The rearrangement uses TRBV10-1 and TRBJ1-5, with D hard to call. Germline V gene data show CDR1 as WNHNN and CDR2 as SYGVQD (reference sequence). The CDR3 has 13 amino acids. V was clipped by 4 bases and J by 7 bases, with 11 bases between them.

This chain uses TRBV18 with TRBJ1-6; tentative D call: TRBD1 (6 bases). V lost 3 bases and J 5 bases, leaving 14 bases between the germline ends. Germline assignment: CDR1 KGHSH and CDR2 LQKENI. The CDR3 totals 16 residues. CDR3 nucleotides: TGTGCCAGCTCACCCGCCGGCCAGGGGAATAATTCACCCCTCCACTTT. This encodes CASSPAGQGNNSPLHF.

This sequence joins TRBV10-1 and TRBJ2-1; perhaps TRBD1 as D (6 bases). The germline V and J ends were trimmed by 4 bases and 5 bases, with 15 bases remaining between them. This CDR3 is 15 amino acids long. Germline-derived CDR1 and CDR2 are WNHNN and SYGVQD (reference sequence). The CDR3 nucleotides are TGCGCCAGCAGTGGTGAGACAGGCGATAACAATGAGCAGTTCTTC. Amino acid sequence: CASSGETGDNNEQFF.

This chain connects TRBV2 to TRBJ1-6; 8 bases match TRBD1. With V trimmed by 6 bases and J by 3 bases, 4 bases remained unmatched. The V gene's germline CDR1 is SNHLY and CDR2 FYNNEI. This CDR3 is built from 15 residues. The CDR3 region is CASSRDRYYNSPLHF. CDR3 sequence (DNA): TGTGCCAGCAGCCGGGACAGGTACTATAATTCACCCCTCCACTTT.

This rearrangement joins TRBV3-1 (or the pseudogene TRBV3-2) to TRBJ1-1, with D tentatively TRBD1 (6 bases). The CDR3 is made up of 15 amino acids. Germline values: CDR1 LGHDT, CDR2 YNNKEL (reference sequence). The V and J ends lost 1 base and 1 base respectively, with 10 bases between them. The CDR3 coding sequence is TGTGCCAGCAGCCAAGTTACAGGGACGAACACTGAAGCTTTCTTT. Translation gives CASSQVTGTNTEAFF.

This clone was picked up many times. The V and J genes are TRBV27 and TRBJ2-2; TRBD2 is a possible D gene (5 bases). Trimming removed 6 bases from V and 1 base from J, with 12 bases in between. The CDR3 totals 15 residues. CDR1 is MNHEY, CDR2 SMNVEV, per germline (reference sequence). DNA of the CDR3: TGTGCCAGCAGGAGGGTCCCCATGAACACCGGGGAGCTGTTTTTT. Its protein product is CASRRVPMNTGELFF.

The count of this clone is one. This CDR3 is CASTPGTGWVYEQYF. CDR3 coding DNA: TGTGCCAGCACCCCAGGGACAGGGTGGGTCTACGAGCAGTACTTC. The V and J genes are TRBV28 and TRBJ2-7, with 9 bases fitting TRBD1. V shed 7 bases, J shed 3 bases, and the junction held 10 bases outside the gene matches. Germline V lookup: CDR1 MDHEN, CDR2 SYDVKM. The CDR3 spans 15 residues.

CDR3 loop: CASSQDGGLAGSGTGELFF. The CDR3 DNA reads TGCGCCAGCAGCCAAGATGGGGGACTAGCGGGATCCGGCACCGGGGAGCTGTTTTTT. The chain has TRBV4-3 and TRBJ2-2, with 13 bases lining up with TRBD2. The junction had 8 bases not matched to a gene; V was cut back by 0 bases and J by 4 bases. This CDR3 is 19 amino acids long. The V gene's germline CDR1 is LGHNA and CDR2 YSLEER.

J is TRBJ1-2 and V is TRBV18; 9 bases map to TRBD1. This CDR3 has 15 amino acids. V lost 4 bases and J lost 7; bases outside the gene matches: 10. Per germline, CDR1 KGHSH and CDR2 LQKENI. The CDR3 DNA follows: TGTGCCAGCTCACTATCGGGACAGGGATTGGGTGGCTACACCTTC. This codes for CASSLSGQGLGGYTF.

V is TRBV20-1 and J is TRBJ2-5, with TRBD1 matching over 7 bases. Losses at the gene ends were 3 bases for V and 2 bases for J; bases not matched to a gene: 3. The CDR3 spans 13 residues. Germline assignment: CDR1 DFQATT and CDR2 SNEGSKA (reference sequence). DNA of the CDR3: TGCAGTGCTAGTAGGGGGCCACAAGAGACCCAGTACTTC. Translating gives CSASRGPQETQYF.

V is TRBV19 and J is TRBJ1-2; D gene ambiguous. V was clipped by 4 bases and J by 6 bases, with 9 bases between them. Germline lookup yields CDR1 LNHDA and CDR2 SQIVND (reference sequence). There are 12 residues in the CDR3. In DNA, the CDR3 is TGTGCCAGTAGTAATTTGGAGGATGGCTACACCTTC. It specifies CASSNLEDGYTF.

This sequence joins TRBV9 and TRBJ2-7; 11 bases fit TRBD1. V lost 3 bases to trimming and J lost 2 bases; unmatched junction nucleotides: 7. Per germline, CDR1 SGDLS and CDR2 YYNGEE. This CDR3 region has 16 residues. The CDR3 nucleotides read TGTGCCAGCAGCGCCCAGGGACAGGGGGACCCCTACGAGCAGTACTTC. It specifies CASSAQGQGDPYEQYF.

The rearrangement links TRBV9 to TRBJ2-7, with a tentative D call TRBD1 (6 bases). This CDR3 region has 14 residues. Between the trimmed V and J ends, which lost 2 bases and 2 bases, there was a span of 11 bases. CDR1 is SGDLS, CDR2 YYNGEE, per germline. CDR3 amino acids: CASSVQGSAYEQYF. CDR3 DNA: TGTGCCAGCAGCGTTCAGGGGAGCGCCTACGAGCAGTACTTC.

The chain uses TRBV19 and TRBJ1-1, with a tentative D call TRBD1 (5 bases). The germline V gene encodes CDR1 LNHDA and CDR2 SQIVND (reference sequence). This CDR3 comprises 15 residues. V gave up 3 bases and J gave up 3 bases, with 14 bases separating them. DNA for the CDR3: TGTGCCAGTAGTATTCGCCAGGGACTACACACTGAAGCTTTCTTT. It specifies CASSIRQGLHTEAFF.